Given below is one TCR beta chain in context. These data are taken from a study of shared T cell receptors in the human thymus. Generated by immunoSEQ multiplex PCR, the TCRdb table keeps only in-frame clones and is missing some. This table has about 710,000 clones, approximately 87% appearing once. J lost 0 bases, V lost 0 bases, and 10 bases had no gene match. The CDR3 length is 19 residues. Germline V gene sequence: CDR1 SGDLS, CDR2 YYNGEE. These data were likewise used in another study, on human thymus T cells.

The receptor's source is a boy under three years old with a congenital heart defect. The sequencing sample was made of thymocytes. The chain carries TRBV9 and TRBJ1-4, with 8 bases fitting TRBD1. CDR3 in DNA: TGTGCCAGCAGCGTAGCTCAGGGGGCGAAAAACGCAACTAATGAAAAACTGTTTTTT. It specifies CASSVAQGAKNATNEKLFF.